Below are 15 T cell receptor beta chains sequenced from a single sample in a study of blood T cell repertoires in COVID-19. Using immunoSEQ multiplex PCR, the repertoire was profiled, and TCRdb retains in-frame clones only, with some absent. The table includes approximately 300,000 clones, about four fifths detected once. The sequenced sample was peripheral blood. The receptors were sampled from a person aged 65 to 85 with COVID-19, enrolled during active disease.

The chain is built from TRBV18 and TRBJ2-1; no firm D call. The CDR3 is 16 residues long. The germline V gene encodes CDR1 KGHSH and CDR2 LQKENI. Trimming took off 2 bases at V and 1 base at J, with 12 bases between the two ends. The DNA of the CDR3 is TGTGCCAGCTCACCATTATTAGAGTTTTCCTACAATGAGCAGTTCTTC. Translation: CASSPLLEFSYNEQFF.

The rearrangement joins TRBV4-1 to TRBJ2-3, with 12 bases fitting TRBD2. The CDR3 contains 18 residues. CDR1 MGHRA and CDR2 YSYEKL come from the germline V gene. V trimming: 0 bases; J trimming: 2 bases; junction bases outside the gene matches: 6. CDR3 sequence (DNA): TGCGCCAGCAGCCAAGACGCGGGACTAGCGGGCTTCACAGATACGCAGTATTTT. This sequence encodes CASSQDAGLAGFTDTQYF.

A few counts support this clone. The rearrangement links TRBV28 to TRBJ2-1; 12 nucleotides align to TRBD2. CDR3 length equals 15 residues. Trimming at V came to 2 bases and at J to 9 bases, leaving 5 bases not matched to a gene. CDR1 MDHEN and CDR2 SYDVKM come from the germline V gene. CDR3 residues: CASSLRLAGVGEQFF. The CDR3 coding sequence is TGTGCCAGCAGTTTAAGACTAGCGGGAGTTGGTGAGCAGTTCTTC.

The V gene is TRBV7-8, the J gene TRBJ2-3; D is uncertain. The germline V gene encodes CDR1 SGHVS and CDR2 FQNEAQ. Deletions cut 5 bases from V and 5 bases from J, with 17 bases between. The length of the CDR3 is 15 residues. The CDR3 loop reads CASSAAVVSVDTQYF. Here the CDR3 DNA reads TGTGCCAGCAGCGCTGCCGTGGTAAGCGTAGATACGCAGTATTTT.

Ten or more counts support this clone. The rearrangement links TRBV19 to TRBJ2-2, with TRBD2 as a possible D gene (5 bases). This CDR3 is built from 13 residues. The germline CDR1 and CDR2 sequences are LNHDA and SQIVND (reference sequence). The ends were cut back, 5 bases at V and 6 bases at J, with 10 bases in the middle. CDR3 in DNA: TGTGCCAGTAGTTGGACCGGGGCCGGGGAGCTGTTTTTT. This sequence encodes CASSWTGAGELFF.

This chain joins TRBV5-5 and TRBJ2-1; TRBD2 matches 7 bases. The CDR3 runs 15 residues. Trimming cost V 2 bases and J 5 bases; bases outside gene matches: 7. Looked up from germline, CDR1 is SGHKS and CDR2 is YYEKEE (reference sequence). Here the CDR3 reads CASSLTRGTHNEQFF. CDR3 nucleotides: TGTGCCAGCAGCTTAACGCGGGGGACCCACAATGAGCAGTTCTTC.

The chain recombines TRBV5-1 with TRBJ1-6; a possible D gene is TRBD1 (6 bases). CDR1 is SGHRS and CDR2 is YFSETQ in the germline V gene. The CDR3 is 15 residues long. Trimming took 3 bases from V and 8 from J, leaving 15 bases between them. CDR3 nucleotides: TGCGCCAGCAGCTCCATGCAGGGGTATCATTCACCCCTCCACTTT. Encoded protein: CASSSMQGYHSPLHF.

This chain joins TRBV13 and TRBJ2-6; D is possibly TRBD2 (6 bases). V was trimmed by 2 bases and J by 4 bases, leaving 15 bases between them. The germline V gene encodes CDR1 PRHDT and CDR2 FYEKMQ (reference sequence). The CDR3 runs 17 residues. This CDR3 is CASSLMTSSAGANVLTF. CDR3 in DNA: TGTGCCAGCAGCTTAATGACTAGTTCGGCCGGGGCCAACGTCCTGACTTTC.

The rearrangement links TRBV21-1 to TRBJ1-4; the table's D call TRBD1 went unverified against the DNA. TRBV21-1 is given as a pseudogene. CDR3 length: 13 amino acids. In DNA form, the CDR3 reads TGTGCCAGCGGAAGGACAGGGCCCAAGAAACTGTTTTTT. This encodes CASGRTGPKKLFF.

The genes are TRBV5-1 and TRBJ2-5, with a possible D match to TRBD2 (5 bases). V was trimmed by 0 bases and J by 9 bases, leaving 24 bases between them. The CDR3 is 17 amino acids. The germline CDR1 and CDR2 sequences are SGHRS and YFSETQ. CDR3 in DNA: TGCGCCAGCAGCTTGGCCGTCGGCAGCGGACCCCCTAGGGCCCAGTACTTC. It specifies CASSLAVGSGPPRAQYF.

In this sample, this clone turned up once. This chain joins TRBV7-2 and TRBJ2-3; 8 bases map to TRBD2. CDR3 size: 18 residues. V trimming: 1 base; J trimming: 3 bases; junction bases outside the gene matches: 12. CDR1 and CDR2 from the germline V gene are SGHTA and FQGNSA. The CDR3: CASSLGPGTSGGTDTQYF. CDR3 in DNA: TGTGCCAGCAGCTTAGGCCCCGGGACTAGTGGGGGAACAGATACGCAGTATTTT.

The chain recombines TRBV6-5 with TRBJ2-5; 13 positions agree with TRBD2. CDR3 length: 14 residues. With 7 bases clipped from V and 4 bases from J, the junction kept 3 bases outside the gene matches. Looked up from germline, CDR1 is MNHEY and CDR2 is SVGAGI. The CDR3 region has the DNA TGTGCCAGCAAACGACTAGCGGGAGGAGAGACCCAGTACTTC. The encoded protein is CASKRLAGGETQYF.

The J gene is TRBJ2-5, the V gene TRBV7-2; D may be TRBD1 (6 bases). This CDR3 comprises 13 residues. Deletions cut 8 bases from V and 5 bases from J, with 15 bases between. Germline CDR1 SGHTA, CDR2 FQGNSA. The CDR3 here is CASRLTGSETQYF. The CDR3 DNA is TGTGCCAGCCGTCTAACAGGGAGTGAGACCCAGTACTTC.

The chain recombines TRBV7-2 with TRBJ1-2; maybe TRBD1 (6 bases). Germline lookup yields CDR1 SGHTA and CDR2 FQGNSA. The CDR3 runs 17 residues. V was shortened by 0 bases and J by 7 bases, with 21 bases between the two germline ends. CDR3 region: CASSLAVHGGAGSGYTF. CDR3 DNA: TGTGCCAGCAGCTTAGCGGTCCACGGGGGGGCCGGAAGTGGCTACACCTTC.

The chain recombines TRBV5-5 with TRBJ1-3, with 8 bases lining up with TRBD1. The V gene's germline CDR1 is SGHKS and CDR2 YYEKEE (reference sequence). Trimming cost V 1 base and J 0 bases; bases outside gene matches: 3. The CDR3 sequence is 16 residues long. CDR3 sequence (DNA): TGTGCCAGCAGCTTGACACAGGGGGGCTCTGGAAACACCATATATTTT. Translated, it gives CASSLTQGGSGNTIYF. Full variable domain (outside the CDR3, taken from reference TRBV5-5 and TRBJ1-3): DAGVTQSPTHLIKTRGQQVTLRCSPISGHKSVSWYQQVLGQGPQFIFQYYEKEERGRGNFPDRFSARQFPNYSSELNVNALLLGDSALYLCASSLTQGGSGNTIYFGEGSWLTVV.